The sequence of this T cell receptor beta chain was determined in a study of blood T cell repertoires in COVID-19. Study in general: Samples of COVID-19 (acute and convalescent) were obtained from the United States, Italy and Spain. Sample material is recorded as cDNA or gDNA derived from T cells, B-cell-depleted T cells, or PBMCs.

In the original processing: Researchers report that nucleated cell counts were estimated from reference gene primer amplification. The assay was immunoSEQ multiplex PCR, and TCRdb's table has in-frame clones only and misses some. D and trimming were read from the DNA, whereas the V and J calls and clone size are those reported in that table. Of 200,000 to 250,000 clones in the sample, about 83% were seen once. V was clipped by 4 bases and J by 0 bases, with 21 bases between them. Germline V lookup: CDR1 MNHEY, CDR2 SMNVEV (reference sequence). The CDR3 runs 19 residues. Those enrolled in Seattle joined during active infection and were followed longitudinally afterward.

This clonotype was sampled from a woman aged 25 to 39 with COVID-19, enrolled during active disease. This chain joins TRBV27 and TRBJ2-2; D may be TRBD2 (6 bases). The sample taken for sequencing was peripheral blood. As DNA, the CDR3 is TGTGCCAGCAGTTCGCGGGGCAGCCTCTCGTTCGCGAACACCGGGGAGCTGTTTTTT. As protein: CASSSRGSLSFANTGELFF.